The source of this T cell receptor beta chain is a study of blood T cells in healthy people across ages. Together with a sample-barcoded 5' primer, a J-beta primer mix was included in a second PCR lasting roughly 6 to 12 cycles. From the 5' RACE reads, TCRdb called clonotypes with MiXCR, one entry per CDR3 protein. This sample yields 1.5 million to 2 million distinct CDR3 sequences, of which 28% are seen a single time; 7.7% belongs to the top ten. V lost 6 bases, J lost 0 bases, and 12 bases lay in between. The germline gives CDR1 MNHNS, CDR2 SASEGT. This CDR3 contains 14 residues. Each donor supplied roughly 9 milliliters of peripheral blood. Every sample had a minimum of 6 million PBMCs isolated.

The sample was blood. The chain links TRBV6-1 to TRBJ2-7; D call uncertain. The source is a woman aged 25 to 39 in good health. CDR3 protein: CASSRTLSSYEQYF. The CDR3 region has the DNA TGTGCCAGCAGCAGGACCTTAAGCTCCTACGAGCAGTACTTC.